This TCR beta chain is drawn from a study of blood T cell repertoires in COVID-19 (dated by TCRdb to about 2020). Regarding the study in general: Samples from collaborators originated in the United States, Italy and Spain and spanned both the acute and convalescent phases of COVID-19. The dataset comprised deeply sampled blood TCRbeta repertoires from subjects exposed to, actively infected with, or recovered from COVID-19. The material from the prospective study consisted of cDNA or gDNA derived from T cells, B-cell-depleted T cells, or PBMCs. A de-identified subject ID, COVID-19 status, age in years and sex were almost always included in the sample metadata. The samples were drawn from two sources: the first 160 participants of the ongoing ImmuneRACE study, and 1,254 subjects contributed by 6 global collaborators. The repertoires were released in a freely available public database intended as a resource for research on the immune response to SARS-CoV-2. Where available, HLA class I and class II types were taken from metadata supplied by the sample provider and were not determined by assay-based typing. What the study reported, not specific to this receptor: The amount of clinical and demographic metadata varied by source and participant and was provided uncurated.

TCRbeta CDR3 regions were amplified from genomic DNA by means of the immunoSEQ Assay, a bias-controlled multiplex PCR. Regarding the original processing steps: Nucleated cell counts per sample were estimated from amplification of reference gene primers within the assay. To quantify the absolute abundance of each unique TCRbeta CDR3 rearrangement, sequence reads were collapsed and filtered. Productive Simpson clonality was computed per sample as the square root of Simpson's diversity index over productive rearrangements. TCRdb holds this immuneACCESS table with in-frame rearrangements only. Some clones are missing; in checked studies, unresolved V genes explain under half, and the rest has no known cause. For V, J and clone size, that table is used; D and trimming come from the DNA. The sample records approximately 70,000 clones, roughly 79% of which are singletons. Clones ranked in the top ten supply roughly 6% of the sample.

The CDR3 has 12 amino acids, counting the end cysteine and phenylalanine. Only the CDR3 region is kept as DNA, spanning 36 bases read in frame from base 1. Per the germline V gene, MDHEN is the CDR1 and SYDVKM is the CDR2. Trimming leaves V shorter by 7 bases and J shorter by 5 bases, with the junction holding 3 bases beyond the gene matches. This clone occurred once. Its antigen is unknown. Nothing much larger sits one base from this clone, and base qualities are not available. The collaborating institutions used their own protocols to collect whole blood in K2EDTA tubes. Collaborator samples were shipped for TCRbeta analysis as frozen whole blood, isolated PBMCs, or DNA extracted from either sample type.

The sample taken for sequencing was peripheral blood. Recombination linked TRBV28 to TRBJ2-5, with TRBD2 matching 8 junction bases. The source of this sequence is a woman aged 60-75 years with acute or convalescent COVID-19. The CDR3 region has the sequence CASIGGGETQYF. The nucleotide sequence is TGTGCCAGCATTGGCGGGGGGGAGACCCAGTACTTC.